This T cell receptor (beta chain) comes out of a study of T-cell memory formation after mild COVID-19. Overall study findings and caveats: SARS-CoV-2 specificity of second-wave clones peaking day 37 was unconfirmed. In pre-infection memory, a portion of responding clones appeared, which suggested that cross-reactive memory joined. CD4/CD8 balance characterized clones contracting day 15 to 85, and CD4+ skew characterized later expanders.

As concerns this clonotype: The antigen is undetermined.

The CDR3 runs 14 residues. V was pared by 6 bases and J by 5 bases, with 9 bases of the junction left unmatched. CDR1 is MNHNS and CDR2 is SASEGT in the germline V gene. 5'RACE with constant-segment primers yielded barcoded, UMI-tagged TCR alpha and TCR beta cDNA libraries. TCRdb re-called the 5' RACE reads through MiXCR, storing one row per CDR3 protein. The sample consists of around 440,000 distinct CDR3 sequences, 15% to 20% of them appearing once. V is TRBV6-1 and J is TRBJ2-7, with TRBD2 identical over 8 bases. The receptor comes from an adult woman who had mild COVID-19 (a few samples of this study predate the infection). Cell type and time point are not known. Sequencing was performed on PBMCs or a T cell subset sorted from them (not recorded which). The CDR3 reads CASRSTGGSDEQYF. For the CDR3, the DNA is TGTGCCAGCAGGTCGACGGGGGGGTCGGACGAGCAGTACTTC.